These T cell receptor beta chains were read from a single sample in a study of blood T cell repertoires in COVID-19. TCRdb keeps only in-frame clones here, not all; method: immunoSEQ multiplex PCR. The sample carries 190,000 or so clones, about 83% recorded once. Material for sequencing was peripheral blood. These receptors all come from a woman between 18 and 29 years old who had recovered from COVID-19. The conserved cysteine and the conserved F or W are not part of the CDR3 here. Clone size appears in some rows only: once, few, many, or a class for an expanded clone.

V	J	size	CDR3
TRBV4-2	TRBJ2-2	.	ASESGGTGELF
TRBV30	TRBJ2-3	.	AWSTLAGGLTDTQY
TRBV27	TRBJ2-5	.	ASSFGGGTQY
TRBV11-2	TRBJ2-3	once	ASSSQGPRDTQY
TRBV7-8	TRBJ2-3	.	ASSSPGWVREDTQY
TRBV7-2	TRBJ1-3	.	ASSLGDRVERNTIY
TRBV27	TRBJ1-6	.	ASNPGADGAYNSPLH
TRBV4-3	TRBJ2-3	.	ASSQDGGGAPDTQY
TRBV20-1	TRBJ2-3	.	SASPLTRTDTQY
TRBV18	TRBJ1-1	.	ASSPRQGDEAF
TRBV6-5	TRBJ1-2	once	ASRAGGGGYGYT
TRBV12-5	TRBJ1-2	.	ASGSSRDRGPYGYT
TRBV30	TRBJ1-5	.	AWSHKSGAQH